The clone carrying this T cell receptor beta chain was observed a few times. A second PCR of 7 to 11 cycles used a sample-barcoded 5' primer and a J-beta primer mix. A single record per CDR3 protein comes from TCRdb applying MiXCR to the 5' RACE reads. The sample holds some 750,000 distinct CDR3 sequences; about a fifth are singletons and the top ten take around a fifth. The data are from a study of blood T cells in healthy people across ages. Germline V gene lookup returns CDR1 WSHSY and CDR2 SAAADI. Trimming removed 0 bases from V and 3 bases from J; junction bases left unmatched: 3. This CDR3 has 15 amino acids.

The chain carries TRBV10-2 and TRBJ2-5; 8 nucleotides agree with TRBD2. The receptor was derived from a man in his sixties or seventies in good health. The sample comprised blood. CDR3 sequence reads: CASSESSGGEETQYF. The CDR3 bases are TGCGCCAGCAGTGAGTCCAGCGGGGGTGAAGAGACCCAGTACTTC.